One and the same sample provided the 11 T cell receptor beta chains below, sequenced in a study of shared T cell receptors in the human thymus. Here immunoSEQ multiplex PCR was the method, and the copy in TCRdb shows in-frame clones only, minus some. Counted here are 700,000 to 750,000 clones, approximately 85% occurring once; the ten biggest clones make up 0.008% to 0.011%. The same data also went into a second study, on human thymus T cells.

Sequencing was done on a sample of thymocytes. These receptors all come from a girl under three years old with a congenital heart defect.

V gene TRBV4-1 combines with J gene TRBJ1-2; 11 nucleotides agree with TRBD1. The CDR3 is 16 amino acids. V lost 4 bases and J lost 4; bases outside the gene matches: 8. CDR1 and CDR2 from the germline V gene are MGHRA and YSYEKL. The CDR3 protein is CASSRTDRGLGYGYTF. CDR3 nucleotides: TGCGCCAGCAGCCGGACGGACAGGGGGCTCGGCTATGGCTACACCTTC.

The rearrangement joins TRBV7-9 to TRBJ1-1; D gene ambiguous. The germline V and J ends were trimmed by 4 bases and 1 base, with 19 bases remaining between them. The germline V gene encodes CDR1 SEHNR and CDR2 FQNEAQ (reference sequence). The CDR3 loop spans 17 amino acids. The chain's CDR3 is CASSSSTVFSSNTEAFF. The CDR3 DNA sequence: TGTGCCAGCAGCTCATCAACAGTCTTCAGTTCGAACACTGAAGCTTTCTTT. The full variable domain, with the rest looked up from reference TRBV7-9 and TRBJ1-1, is DTGVSQNPRHKITKRGQNVTFRCDPISEHNRLYWYRQTLGQGPEFLTYFQNEAQLEKSRLLSDRFSAERPKGSFSTLEIQRTEQGDSAMYLCASSSSTVFSSNTEAFFGQGTRLTVV.

This chain links TRBV6-5 with TRBJ1-5; D is uncertain. The germline V gene encodes CDR1 MNHEY and CDR2 SVGAGI. The V gene lost 5 bases and the J gene lost 3 bases, with 14 bases spanning the gap. The CDR3 has 15 residues. As DNA, the CDR3 is TGTGCCAGCAGTGCTCGCCGGTATCCCAATCAGCCCCAGCATTTT. Residues: CASSARRYPNQPQHF.

The chain carries TRBV5-1 and TRBJ2-7; TRBD2 might be the D (6 bases). This CDR3 has 14 amino acids. V was trimmed by 3 bases and J by 3 bases, leaving 13 bases between them. Germline V gene data show CDR1 as SGHRS and CDR2 as YFSETQ. CDR3 protein: CASSWDGGNYEQYF. The CDR3 bases are TGCGCCAGCAGCTGGGACGGGGGTAACTACGAGCAGTACTTC. Together with reference TRBV5-1 and TRBJ2-7, the CDR3 gives the full variable domain: KAGVTQTPRYLIKTRGQQVTLSCSPISGHRSVSWYQQTPGQGLQFLFEYFSETQRNKGNFPGRFSGRQFSNSRSEMNVSTLELGDSALYLCASSWDGGNYEQYFGPGTRLTVT.

The rearrangement links TRBV7-2 to TRBJ2-5, with D uncertain. CDR1 is SGHTA and CDR2 is FQGNSA in the germline V gene. Trimming shortened V by 4 bases and J by 5 bases, and 14 bases separated the two germline ends. The CDR3 consists of 14 residues. This chain's CDR3 is CASSSWAPRETQYF. CDR3 sequence (DNA): TGTGCCAGCAGCTCATGGGCCCCCAGGGAGACCCAGTACTTC.

V usage is TRBV6-5 and J usage is TRBJ2-7, with 8 bases lining up with TRBD2. CDR3 length equals 15 residues. V shed 6 bases and J 7 bases; nucleotides not matched to a gene: 14. The germline V gene has CDR1 MNHEY and CDR2 SVGAGI. CDR3 bases: TGTGCCAGCAGGGGCAACTTAGCGGGGTTTGGAGAGCAGTACTTC. Protein sequence: CASRGNLAGFGEQYF.

The chain uses TRBV5-6 and TRBJ1-5, with TRBD1 as a possible D gene (5 bases). CDR1 is SGHDT and CDR2 is YYEEEE in the germline V gene. V was pared by 0 bases and J by 5 bases, with 15 bases between. This CDR3 is 16 amino acids long. The CDR3 DNA reads as TGTGCCAGCAGCTTGGCTGGGCAGGGCATCGATCAGCCCCAGCATTTT. Residues: CASSLAGQGIDQPQHF.

This sequence joins TRBV4-1 and TRBJ1-1; 10 bases are a match to TRBD1. The germline V gene has CDR1 MGHRA and CDR2 YSYEKL. The CDR3 sequence is 21 residues long. V shed 0 bases, J shed 3 bases, and the junction held 19 bases outside the gene matches. The DNA for the CDR3 is TGCGCCAGCAGCCAAGAACTACTCCAAAAACCGGGACAGGGGTTCGACACTGAAGCTTTCTTT. Translating it yields CASSQELLQKPGQGFDTEAFF.

The chain has TRBV29-1 and TRBJ2-1; D might be TRBD2 (5 bases). V gave up 4 bases and J gave up 5 bases, with 12 bases separating them. CDR1 and CDR2 from the germline V gene are SQVTM and ANQGSEA. CDR3 length: 13 residues. CDR3 DNA sequence: TGCAGCGTTGTGGCGGGCACCCACAATGAGCAGTTCTTC. This gives the protein CSVVAGTHNEQFF.

The chain uses TRBV27 and TRBJ1-6; D gene ambiguous. The V end was cut by 3 bases, the J end by 5 bases, with 11 bases between. Germline loops: CDR1 MNHEY, CDR2 SMNVEV (reference sequence). The CDR3 has 15 amino acids. The CDR3 protein is CASSFGGRHNSPLHF. The CDR3 nucleotides read TGTGCCAGCAGTTTCGGTGGGCGACATAATTCACCCCTCCACTTT.

The rearrangement links TRBV11-2 to TRBJ1-1; 10 bases map to TRBD1. In germline, CDR1 is SGHAT, CDR2 FQNNGV. This CDR3 comprises 16 residues. Unmatched junction bases numbered 6, after V lost 5 bases and J lost 0 bases. The CDR3 sequence is CASSPGQGDLNTEAFF. The DNA for the CDR3 is TGTGCCAGCAGCCCCGGACAGGGGGATCTGAACACTGAAGCTTTCTTT.